This TCR beta chain was recovered during a study of shared clonotypes between healthy human individuals. Every one of the donors was a Caucasian adult that lived in Nashville, Tennessee. Study-level points and caveats: Among donors, sharing of clonotypes was expected to be affected by sequencing depth. Memory subsets generally showed lower estimated richness than naive subsets.

Turning to this clone: Its cognate antigen is unknown.

Genomic DNA of every subset was divided equally among multiple immunoSEQ plates. Clones were read by immunoSEQ multiplex PCR, and TCRdb kept only the in-frame ones, dropping some. The table has some 500,000 clones, approximately 95% seen once. The sequence was obtained from a young woman in good health. Sequencing was performed on naive CD4+ T cells sorted from blood. Documented subset: CD45RA+ positively selected.

CDR3 loop: CASSAPTSGEQYF. CDR3 DNA: TGTGCCAGCAGCGCCCCGACTAGCGGCGAGCAGTACTTC. The chain is built from TRBV7-8 and TRBJ2-7; 9 bases are shared with TRBD2. Germline V gene lookup returns CDR1 SGHVS and CDR2 FQNEAQ. The CDR3 runs to 13 residues. V was clipped by 5 bases and J by 6 bases; unmatched bases: 5.